This entry lists 28 T cell receptor beta chains sequenced from one sample in a study of CD8 T cells in Susac syndrome. Random hexamers were used to reverse transcribe an amount of about 0.45 to 1 ug RNA. TCRdb re-analysed the immunoSEQ multiplex PCR reads in MiXCR, keeping a single row per CDR3 protein. The table lists more than 100,000 distinct CDR3 sequences, over 80% of them singletons. The sequencing sample was made of CD8+ T cells from PBMCs. These receptors were obtained from a human donor with multiple sclerosis.

This clonotype has a single count. J is TRBJ2-5 and V is TRBV4-1; 11 positions agree with TRBD2. This CDR3 contains 15 residues. Germline V gene lookup returns CDR1 MGHRA and CDR2 YSYEKL. With 5 bases clipped from V and 4 bases from J, the junction kept 6 bases outside the gene matches. CDR3 bases: TGCGCCAGCAGCGACCGACTAGCGGGACGAGAGACCCAGTACTTC. This sequence encodes CASSDRLAGRETQYF.

The chain carries TRBV9 and TRBJ2-1; the D gene is possibly TRBD2 (6 bases). The V gene's germline CDR1 is SGDLS and CDR2 YYNGEE. CDR3 length: 16 residues. V lost 0 bases and J 4 bases, leaving 14 bases between the germline ends. For the CDR3, the DNA is TGTGCCAGCAGCGTAGGGGCCGCGGGGCCATACAATGAGCAGTTCTTC. This gives the protein CASSVGAAGPYNEQFF.

The rearrangement uses TRBV20-1 and TRBJ1-1; no clear D. Between the trimmed V and J ends, which lost 4 bases and 11 bases, there was a span of 23 bases. This CDR3 spans 14 amino acids. The germline V gene encodes CDR1 DFQATT and CDR2 SNEGSKA (reference sequence). CDR3 bases: TGCAGTGCTATGGGCCGTAAGGGCCGGCCTGGGGCTTTCTTT. Translated: CSAMGRKGRPGAFF.

V and J are TRBV30 and TRBJ2-1, with a weak D call TRBD2 (6 bases). This CDR3 contains 13 residues. Germline V gives CDR1 GTSNPN, CDR2 SVGIG (reference sequence). The V end lost 1 base, the J end lost 7 bases, and 11 bases lay between the germline ends. The chain's CDR3 is CAWSARLDNEQFF. In DNA, the CDR3 is TGTGCCTGGAGTGCCCGACTAGATAATGAGCAGTTCTTC.

The chain carries TRBV20-1 and TRBJ1-2, with no clear D. Germline assignment: CDR1 DFQATT and CDR2 SNEGSKA (reference sequence). Between the trimmed V and J ends, which lost 0 bases and 4 bases, there was a span of 12 bases. This CDR3 comprises 14 residues. CDR3 in DNA: TGCAGTGCTAGAGATCAATCGAACAGCTATGGCTACACCTTC. Translation gives CSARDQSNSYGYTF.

The chain joins TRBV29-1 to TRBJ2-5; D is undetermined. Per the germline V gene, CDR1 is SQVTM and CDR2 is ANQGSEA. The CDR3 has 14 amino acids. The V gene lost 5 bases and the J gene lost 4 bases, with 17 bases spanning the gap. The CDR3 DNA sequence: TGCAGCGTTAGGGAAGGCTGGGTGGCAGAGACCCAGTACTTC. It codes for CSVREGWVAETQYF. Variable domain in full (rest from reference TRBV29-1 and TRBJ2-5): SAVISQKPSRDICQRGTSLTIQCQVDSQVTMMFWYRQQPGQSLTLIATANQGSEATYESGFVIDKFPISRPNLTFSTLTVSNMSPEDSSIYLCSVREGWVAETQYFGPGTRLLVL.

This clonotype was seen a handful of times. The chain uses TRBV5-5 and TRBJ2-7; no definite D call. Germline CDR1 is SGHKS and CDR2 is YYEKEE (reference sequence). Trimming removed 3 bases at V and 7 bases at J, with 8 bases between. This CDR3 region has 11 residues. As DNA, the CDR3 is TGTGCCAGCAGCTATTTGGGAGAGCAGTACTTC. It codes for CASSYLGEQYF. Combining the CDR3 with reference TRBV5-5 and TRBJ2-7 gives the whole variable domain DAGVTQSPTHLIKTRGQQVTLRCSPISGHKSVSWYQQVLGQGPQFIFQYYEKEERGRGNFPDRFSARQFPNYSSELNVNALLLGDSALYLCASSYLGEQYFGPGTRLTVT.

This clonotype appeared a few times. This rearrangement joins TRBV11-2 to TRBJ1-2; no clear D gene. The V end lost 3 bases, the J end lost 4 bases, and 6 bases lay between the germline ends. The CDR3 spans 12 residues. The V gene's germline CDR1 is SGHAT and CDR2 FQNNGV. CDR3 DNA sequence: TGTGCCAGCAGCTTGGGCCCCTATGGCTACACCTTC. It specifies CASSLGPYGYTF.

V gene TRBV20-1 combines with J gene TRBJ2-7, with TRBD1 matching 10 bases. Germline assignment: CDR1 DFQATT and CDR2 SNEGSKA (reference sequence). This CDR3 has 16 residues. Germline trimming cut 6 bases from V and 5 bases from J; bases unmatched to any gene: 16. Here the CDR3 reads CSARRQDRGVRNEQYF. In DNA form, the CDR3 reads TGCAGTGCCAGGAGACAGGACAGGGGGGTTCGGAACGAGCAGTACTTC.

This chain uses TRBV20-1 with TRBJ2-7, with 10 bases that match TRBD1. Germline loops: CDR1 DFQATT, CDR2 SNEGSKA (reference sequence). The CDR3 spans 16 residues. Unmatched junction bases numbered 10, after V lost 2 bases and J lost 3 bases. CDR3 DNA: TGCAGTGCTAGATCACTGGGACAGGGGCTCTTCTACGAGCAGTACTTC. It translates to CSARSLGQGLFYEQYF.

The chain combines TRBV7-9 with TRBJ1-1; no reliable D call. The CDR3 is made up of 13 amino acids. Germline CDR1 and CDR2: SEHNR and FQNEAQ (reference sequence). V lost 5 bases to trimming and J lost 6 bases, with 13 bases between them. CDR3 residues: CASSPEWAPEAFF. In DNA, the CDR3 is TGTGCCAGCAGCCCAGAATGGGCACCTGAAGCTTTCTTT.

The chain employs TRBV4-1 and TRBJ2-7; 7 bases agree with TRBD1. Per germline, CDR1 MGHRA and CDR2 YSYEKL. The CDR3 sequence is 13 residues long. V shed 4 bases and J 7 bases; nucleotides not matched to a gene: 7. The CDR3 DNA is TGCGCCAGCAGCCCCGACAGGGCAGGGGAGCAGTACGTC. It codes for CASSPDRAGEQYV.

The genes are TRBV5-6 and TRBJ1-4; D is ambiguous. V lost 0 bases to trimming and J lost 5 bases, with 8 bases between them. In germline, CDR1 is SGHDT, CDR2 YYEEEE. This CDR3 is 14 amino acids long. The CDR3 loop reads CASSLASGNEKLFF. In DNA, the CDR3 is TGTGCCAGCAGCTTGGCAAGCGGAAATGAAAAACTGTTTTTT.

The V and J genes are TRBV19 and TRBJ2-2; no clear D gene. The germline gives CDR1 LNHDA, CDR2 SQIVND (reference sequence). The CDR3 is made up of 13 amino acids. The V gene lost 6 bases and the J gene lost 2 bases, with 7 bases spanning the gap. CDR3 DNA: TGTGCCAGTAGGGCGATCAACACCGGGGAGCTGTTTTTT. It encodes CASRAINTGELFF. Variable domain in full (rest from reference TRBV19 and TRBJ2-2): DGGITQSPKYLFRKEGQNVTLSCEQNLNHDAMYWYRQDPGQGLRLIYYSQIVNDFQKGDIAEGYSVSREKKESFPLTVTSAQKNPTAFYLCASRAINTGELFFGEGSRLTVL.

CDR3 region: CASRQGGAAIYGYTF. The CDR3 nucleotides read TGTGCCAGTAGACAGGGGGGGGCCGCGATCTATGGCTACACCTTC. This chain joins TRBV19 and TRBJ1-2; 8 positions match TRBD1. This CDR3 has 15 amino acids. Trimming removed 6 bases from V and 4 bases from J; junction bases left unmatched: 10. CDR1 is LNHDA, CDR2 SQIVND, per germline (reference sequence).

The chain combines TRBV7-9 with TRBJ1-1; 11 nucleotides match TRBD1. The V gene's germline CDR1 is SEHNR and CDR2 FQNEAQ (reference sequence). With 2 bases clipped from V and 8 bases from J, the junction kept 7 bases outside the gene matches. The CDR3 has 15 amino acids. CDR3 amino acids: CASSLKRTGGSEAFF. The CDR3 DNA follows: TGTGCCAGCAGCTTAAAAAGGACAGGGGGCTCAGAAGCTTTCTTT.

V is TRBV21-1 and J is TRBJ1-1; the D call in the table, TRBD1, was not verified against the DNA. TRBV21-1 is marked as a pseudogene. The CDR3 is 18 residues long. The CDR3 sequence: CASIYLRVQGPSGTEAFF. The CDR3 DNA follows: TGTGCCAGCATCTACCTAAGGGTCCAGGGACCCTCGGGCACTGAAGCTTTCTTT.

The rearrangement uses TRBV7-9 and TRBJ2-7; D is unclear. Germline V gives CDR1 SEHNR, CDR2 FQNEAQ (reference sequence). This CDR3 has 14 residues. With 2 bases removed from V and 3 bases from J, the gap between germline ends came to 11 bases. The CDR3 loop is CASSLFDGFYEQYF. As DNA, the CDR3 is TGTGCCAGCAGCTTATTTGATGGTTTCTACGAGCAGTACTTC.

This chain links TRBV7-9 with TRBJ2-3; TRBD2 is a possible D gene (5 bases). Germline assignment: CDR1 SEHNR and CDR2 FQNEAQ (reference sequence). V was cut by 5 bases and J by 2 bases, with 17 bases left in between. CDR3 length equals 16 residues. This CDR3 is CASSRSLGRATDTQYF. As DNA, the CDR3 is TGTGCCAGCAGCCGAAGTCTAGGGAGAGCCACAGATACGCAGTATTTT. Full variable domain (remainder filled in from reference TRBV7-9 and TRBJ2-3): DTGVSQNPRHKITKRGQNVTFRCDPISEHNRLYWYRQTLGQGPEFLTYFQNEAQLEKSRLLSDRFSAERPKGSFSTLEIQRTEQGDSAMYLCASSRSLGRATDTQYFGPGTRLTVL.

The chain uses TRBV2 and TRBJ1-2, with D possibly matching TRBD1 (5 bases). The germline V gene encodes CDR1 SNHLY and CDR2 FYNNEI. V lost 3 bases to trimming and J lost 2 bases, with 16 bases between them. CDR3 length: 16 residues. CDR3 DNA: TGTGCCAGCAGTGACGGGACCGCTTGGACGAACTATGGCTACACCTTC. Its translation: CASSDGTAWTNYGYTF.

The chain combines TRBV4-2 with TRBJ1-4, with TRBD1 matching 9 bases. The V gene's germline CDR1 is LGHNA and CDR2 YNFKEQ. V dropped 1 base and J dropped 8; count of bases not matched to a gene: 5. The CDR3 consists of 15 residues. The CDR3 bases are TGTGCCAGCAGCCAAGGACAGGGGGTGGTGGAAAAACTGTTTTTT. As protein: CASSQGQGVVEKLFF.

The rearrangement links TRBV5-4 to TRBJ2-7, with 7 nucleotides matching TRBD1. Trimming at V came to 1 base and at J to 7 bases, leaving 11 bases not matched to a gene. This CDR3 is built from 15 residues. Germline V gene lookup returns CDR1 SGHNT and CDR2 YYREEE (reference sequence). CDR3 amino acids: CASSLKGQRTGEQYF. DNA for the CDR3: TGTGCCAGCAGCTTGAAGGGACAGCGGACGGGGGAGCAGTACTTC.

The rearrangement joins TRBV6-1 to TRBJ2-1; D might be TRBD2 (7 bases). Germline V CDR1 and CDR2: MNHNS, SASEGT. The CDR3 is 16 residues long. Trimming left V 1 base short and J 4 bases short, with 14 bases between. The CDR3 loop reads CASSEVWRGGYNEQFF. The CDR3 DNA reads TGTGCCAGCAGTGAAGTTTGGAGGGGGGGATACAATGAGCAGTTCTTC.

J is TRBJ1-2 and V is TRBV27, with D possibly TRBD1 on 5 matching bases. CDR1 and CDR2 from the germline V gene are MNHEY and SMNVEV (reference sequence). The V end was cut by 8 bases, the J end by 4 bases, with 11 bases between. This CDR3 is built from 12 residues. The DNA of the CDR3 is TGTGCCAGCCTGGGACCGGGCTATGGCTACACCTTC. Translation gives CASLGPGYGYTF.

V and J are TRBV12-3 or TRBV12-4 and TRBJ2-5; 8 bases fit TRBD2. The ends lost 4 bases at V and 2 bases at J; junction bases unmatched: 6. The CDR3 is made up of 15 amino acids. CDR3: CASSSGGAPQETQYF. The CDR3 nucleotides are TGTGCCAGCAGTTCGGGGGGGGCCCCTCAAGAGACCCAGTACTTC.

The chain employs TRBV15 and TRBJ2-1, with D tentatively TRBD1 (6 bases). The V gene lost 5 bases and the J gene lost 6 bases, with 11 bases spanning the gap. The CDR3 is 13 amino acids. CDR1 is LNHNV and CDR2 is YYDKDF in the germline V gene (reference sequence). The CDR3 sequence: CATSLRTVNEQFF. The CDR3 coding sequence is TGTGCCACCAGCCTGAGGACAGTCAATGAGCAGTTCTTC.

Only a few counts were recorded for this clonotype. The J gene is TRBJ2-3, the V gene TRBV3-1, with D unclear. The V gene lost 0 bases and the J gene lost 6 bases, with 7 bases spanning the gap. Germline values: CDR1 LGHDT, CDR2 YNNKEL (reference sequence). The CDR3 extends over 13 amino acids. The CDR3 DNA reads as TGTGCCAGCAGCCAAGATCTGATGGATACGCAGTATTTT. Its protein product is CASSQDLMDTQYF.

The chain employs TRBV21-1 and TRBJ2-7; the DNA was not used to check the table's D call, TRBD1. TRBV21-1 is a pseudogene. The CDR3 has 13 residues. For the CDR3, the DNA is TGTGCCACAAAACCAGAGGACAGCTACGAGCAGTACGTC. Translating gives CATKPEDSYEQYV.